This T cell receptor (beta chain) was profiled in a study of blood T cell repertoires in COVID-19. V was shortened by 3 bases and J by 2 bases, with 11 bases between the two germline ends. CDR3 size: 14 residues. Germline V lookup: CDR1 GTSNPN, CDR2 SVGIG (reference sequence). This clone was observed a few times. Produced via immunoSEQ multiplex PCR; TCRdb's table is partial and in-frame only. The repertoire holds fewer than 250,000 clones, with about 83% as singletons. The rearrangement links TRBV30 to TRBJ1-5; possible D gene TRBD1, 5 bases. What was sequenced was peripheral blood. This sequence was found in a woman between 40 and 50 years old with active or convalescent COVID-19. CDR3 bases: TGTGCCTGGAGAACCGGGGGGGGCAATCAGCCCCAGCATTTT. It encodes CAWRTGGGNQPQHF.